What follows is one TCR beta chain and its context. Treatment given: randomized to nivolumab then ipilimumab (arm A) or the reverse (arm B). None of the patients previously received DNA-damaging chemotherapy. From thawed PBMCs, live CD3+CD8+ cells negative for CD19 and CD56 were sorted. CDR3 length: 15 amino acids. Losses at the gene ends were 4 bases for V and 7 bases for J; bases not matched to a gene: 8. Germline V lookup: CDR1 SEHNR, CDR2 FQNEAQ (reference sequence). This record comes from a study of sequential checkpoint blockade in melanoma. Whole-study context: Arm A got nivolumab then ipilimumab; arm B the reverse, 1:1. Maintenance nivolumab came after either treatment sequence.

Measured with immunoSEQ multiplex PCR; TCRdb has only the in-frame clones, and not every one. The sample contains about 40,000 clones, 75% to 90% of which appear only once. The sequence derives from a human donor with melanoma. The input for sequencing was CD8+ T cells sorted from blood (inferred from file names), taken from a patient given nivolumab and ipilimumab in sequence. The rearrangement joins TRBV7-9 to TRBJ2-1, with 9 positions matching TRBD2. The chain's CDR3 is CASSSPKTSGNEQFF. The CDR3 DNA reads as TGTGCCAGCAGCTCCCCGAAGACTAGCGGAAATGAGCAGTTCTTC.